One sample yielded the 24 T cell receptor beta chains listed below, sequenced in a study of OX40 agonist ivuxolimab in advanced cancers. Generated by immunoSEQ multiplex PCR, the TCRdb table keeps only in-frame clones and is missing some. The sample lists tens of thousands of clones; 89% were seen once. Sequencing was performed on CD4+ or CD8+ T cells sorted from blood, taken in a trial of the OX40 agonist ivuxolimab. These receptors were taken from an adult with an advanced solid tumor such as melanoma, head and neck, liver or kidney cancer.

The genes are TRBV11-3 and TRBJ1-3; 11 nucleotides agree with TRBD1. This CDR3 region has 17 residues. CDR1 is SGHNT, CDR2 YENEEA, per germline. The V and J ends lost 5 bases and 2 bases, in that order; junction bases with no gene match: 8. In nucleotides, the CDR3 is TGTGCCAGCAGCCCCGGACAGGGGGCGACTACTGGAAACACCATATATTTT. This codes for CASSPGQGATTGNTIYF.

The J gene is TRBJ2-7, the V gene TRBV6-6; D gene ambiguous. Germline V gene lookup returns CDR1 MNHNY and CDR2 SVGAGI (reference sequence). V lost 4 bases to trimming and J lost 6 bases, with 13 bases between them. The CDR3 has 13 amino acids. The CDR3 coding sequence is TGTGCCAGCAGTTTTGGGGAAAGAGCCGAGCAGTACTTC. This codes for CASSFGERAEQYF.

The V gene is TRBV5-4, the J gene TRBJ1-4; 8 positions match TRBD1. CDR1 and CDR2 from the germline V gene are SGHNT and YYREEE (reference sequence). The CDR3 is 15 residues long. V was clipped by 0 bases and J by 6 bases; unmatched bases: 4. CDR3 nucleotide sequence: TGTGCCAGCAGCTTGGCCAACAGGGGGGATGAAAAACTGTTTTTT. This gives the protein CASSLANRGDEKLFF.

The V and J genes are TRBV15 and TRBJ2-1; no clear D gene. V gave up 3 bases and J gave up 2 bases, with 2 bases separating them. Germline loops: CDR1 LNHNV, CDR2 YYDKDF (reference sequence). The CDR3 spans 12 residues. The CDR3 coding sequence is TGTGCCACCAGCAGGCCCTACAATGAGCAGTTCTTC. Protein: CATSRPYNEQFF.

CDR3 sequence reads: CASSAQGLGYGYTF. The DNA for the CDR3 is TGCGCCAGCAGCGCTCAGGGTCTAGGCTATGGCTACACCTTC. The chain combines TRBV5-1 with TRBJ1-2; a possible D gene is TRBD1 (5 bases). This CDR3 contains 14 residues. Germline V gene lookup returns CDR1 SGHRS and CDR2 YFSETQ. V gave up 4 bases and J gave up 4 bases, with 14 bases separating them.

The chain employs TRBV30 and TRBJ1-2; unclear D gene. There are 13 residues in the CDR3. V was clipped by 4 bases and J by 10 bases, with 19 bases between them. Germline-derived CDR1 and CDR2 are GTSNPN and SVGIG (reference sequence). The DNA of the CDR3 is TGTGCCTGGACTCCTAAATCTGGCCTGTTCTACACCTTC. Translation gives CAWTPKSGLFYTF.

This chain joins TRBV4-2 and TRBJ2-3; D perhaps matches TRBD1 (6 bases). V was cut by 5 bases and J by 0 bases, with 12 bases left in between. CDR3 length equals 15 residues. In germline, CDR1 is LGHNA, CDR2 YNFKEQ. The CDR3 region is CASSALTGSTDTQYF. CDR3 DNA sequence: TGTGCCAGCAGCGCCCTGACAGGTAGCACAGATACGCAGTATTTT.

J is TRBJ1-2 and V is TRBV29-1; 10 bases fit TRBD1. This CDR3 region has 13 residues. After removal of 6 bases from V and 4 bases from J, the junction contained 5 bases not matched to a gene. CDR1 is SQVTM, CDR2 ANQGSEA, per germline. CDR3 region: CSVGTGAIYGYTF. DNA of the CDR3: TGCAGCGTGGGGACAGGGGCTATCTATGGCTACACCTTC.

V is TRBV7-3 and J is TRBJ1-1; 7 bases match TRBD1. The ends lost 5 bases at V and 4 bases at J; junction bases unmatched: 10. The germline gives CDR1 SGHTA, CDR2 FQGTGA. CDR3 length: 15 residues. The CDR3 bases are TGTGCCAGCAGCCCCTCCGACAGGGATCGCACTGAAGCTTTCTTT. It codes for CASSPSDRDRTEAFF.

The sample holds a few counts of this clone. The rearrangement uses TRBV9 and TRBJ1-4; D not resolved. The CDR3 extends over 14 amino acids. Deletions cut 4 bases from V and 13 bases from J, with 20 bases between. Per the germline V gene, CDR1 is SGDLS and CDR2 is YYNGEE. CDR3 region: CASSPRTDLGLLFF. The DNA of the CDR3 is TGTGCCAGCAGCCCCCGGACGGACCTCGGGCTACTGTTTTTT. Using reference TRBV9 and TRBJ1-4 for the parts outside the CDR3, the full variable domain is DSGVTQTPKHLITATGQRVTLRCSPRSGDLSVYWYQQSLDQGLQFLIQYYNGEERAKGNILERFSAQQFPDLHSELNLSSLELGDSALYFCASSPRTDLGLLFFGSGTQLSVL.

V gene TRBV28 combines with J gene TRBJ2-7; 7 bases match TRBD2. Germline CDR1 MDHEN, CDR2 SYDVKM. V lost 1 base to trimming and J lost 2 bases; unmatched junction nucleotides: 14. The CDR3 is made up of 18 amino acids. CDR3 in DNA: TGTGCCAGCAGTTTATACGGGATCTCGGGGAGGGTCCCCTACGAGCAGTACTTC. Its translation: CASSLYGISGRVPYEQYF.

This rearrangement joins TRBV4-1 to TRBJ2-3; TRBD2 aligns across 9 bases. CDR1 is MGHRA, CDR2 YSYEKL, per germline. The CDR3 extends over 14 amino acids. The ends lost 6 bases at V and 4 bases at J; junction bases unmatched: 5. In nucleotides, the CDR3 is TGCGCCAGCAGATCAGCGGGAGGCGCAGATACGCAGTATTTT. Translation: CASRSAGGADTQYF.

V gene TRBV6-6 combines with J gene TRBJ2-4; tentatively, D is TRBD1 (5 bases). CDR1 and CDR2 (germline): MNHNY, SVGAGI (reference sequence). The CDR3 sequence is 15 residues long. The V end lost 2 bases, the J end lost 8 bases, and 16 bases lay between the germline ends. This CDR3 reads CASSYPRGNEDIQYF. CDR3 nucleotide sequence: TGTGCCAGCAGTTACCCAAGGGGCAACGAAGACATTCAGTACTTC.

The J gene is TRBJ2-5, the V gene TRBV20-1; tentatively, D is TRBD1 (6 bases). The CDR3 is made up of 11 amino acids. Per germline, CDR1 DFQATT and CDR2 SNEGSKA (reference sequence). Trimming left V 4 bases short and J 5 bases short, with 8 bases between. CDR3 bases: TGCAGTGCTACCCAGGGGGAGACCCAGTACTTC. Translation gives CSATQGETQYF.

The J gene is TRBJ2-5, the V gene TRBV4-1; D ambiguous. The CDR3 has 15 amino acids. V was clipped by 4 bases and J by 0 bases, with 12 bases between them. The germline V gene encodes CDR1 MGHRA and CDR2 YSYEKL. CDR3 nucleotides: TGCGCCAGCAGCCCCATCGGGTTTAACCAAGAGACCCAGTACTTC. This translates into CASSPIGFNQETQYF.

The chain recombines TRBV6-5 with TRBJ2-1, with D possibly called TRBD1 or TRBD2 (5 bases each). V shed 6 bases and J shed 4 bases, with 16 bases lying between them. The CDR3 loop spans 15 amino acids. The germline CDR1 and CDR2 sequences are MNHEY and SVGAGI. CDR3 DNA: TGTGCCAGCAGCCCTCTCGGGACCTCATACAATGAGCAGTTCTTC. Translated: CASSPLGTSYNEQFF.

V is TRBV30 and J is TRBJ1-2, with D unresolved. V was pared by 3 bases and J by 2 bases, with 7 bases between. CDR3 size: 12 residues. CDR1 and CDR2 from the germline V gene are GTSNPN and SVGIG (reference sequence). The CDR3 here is CAWREANYGYTF. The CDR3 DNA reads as TGTGCCTGGAGGGAGGCAAACTATGGCTACACCTTC.

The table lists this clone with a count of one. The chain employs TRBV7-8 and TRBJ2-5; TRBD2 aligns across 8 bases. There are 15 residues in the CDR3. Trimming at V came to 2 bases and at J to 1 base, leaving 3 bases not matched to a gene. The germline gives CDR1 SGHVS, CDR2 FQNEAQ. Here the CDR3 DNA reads TGTGCCAGCAGCTTACTAGCGGGCCTCCAAGAGACCCAGTACTTC. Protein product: CASSLLAGLQETQYF.

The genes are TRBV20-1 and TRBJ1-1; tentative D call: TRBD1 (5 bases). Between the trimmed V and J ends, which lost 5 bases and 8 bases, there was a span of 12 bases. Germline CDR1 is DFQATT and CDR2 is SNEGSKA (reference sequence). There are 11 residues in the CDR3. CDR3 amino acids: CSAPRGEEAFF. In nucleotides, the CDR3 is TGCAGTGCTCCCCGGGGGGAGGAAGCTTTCTTT.

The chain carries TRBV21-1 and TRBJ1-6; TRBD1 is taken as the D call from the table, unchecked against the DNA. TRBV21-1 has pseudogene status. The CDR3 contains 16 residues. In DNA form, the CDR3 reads TGTGCCAGCAGCAAAGAGGCAGGGAAAGAGAATTCACCCCTCCACTTT. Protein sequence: CASSKEAGKENSPLHF.

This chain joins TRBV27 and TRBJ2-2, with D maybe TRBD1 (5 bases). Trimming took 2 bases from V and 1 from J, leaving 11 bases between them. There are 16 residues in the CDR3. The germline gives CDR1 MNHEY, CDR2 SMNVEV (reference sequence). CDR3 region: CASSLRPGLNTGELFF. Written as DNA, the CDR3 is TGTGCCAGCAGTTTACGTCCAGGGTTGAACACCGGGGAGCTGTTTTTT.

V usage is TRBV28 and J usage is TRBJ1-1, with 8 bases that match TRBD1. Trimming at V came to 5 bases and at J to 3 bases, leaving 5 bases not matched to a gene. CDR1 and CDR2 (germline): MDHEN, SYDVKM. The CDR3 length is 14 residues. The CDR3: CASSTGQGDTEAFF. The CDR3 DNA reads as TGTGCCAGCAGTACCGGACAGGGTGACACTGAAGCTTTCTTT.

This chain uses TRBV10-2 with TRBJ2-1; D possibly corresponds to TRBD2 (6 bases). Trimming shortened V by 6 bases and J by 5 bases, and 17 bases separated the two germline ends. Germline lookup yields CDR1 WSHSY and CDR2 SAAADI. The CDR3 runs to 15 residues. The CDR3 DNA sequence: TGCGCCAGCAGAGTTGAGGCGGGAACAAACAATGAGCAGTTCTTC. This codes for CASRVEAGTNNEQFF.

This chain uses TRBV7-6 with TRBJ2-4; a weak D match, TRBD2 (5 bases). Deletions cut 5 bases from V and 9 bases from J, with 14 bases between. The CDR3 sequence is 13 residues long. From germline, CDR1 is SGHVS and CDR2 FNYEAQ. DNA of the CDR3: TGTGCCAGCAGCGCCGGGCCACGGGGCATTCAGTACTTC. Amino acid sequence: CASSAGPRGIQYF. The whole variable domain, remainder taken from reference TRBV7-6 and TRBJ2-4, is GAGVSQSPRYKVTKRGQDVALRCDPISGHVSLYWYRQALGQGPEFLTYFNYEAQQDKSGLPNDRFSAERPEGSISTLTIQRTEQRDSAMYRCASSAGPRGIQYFGAGTRLSVL.